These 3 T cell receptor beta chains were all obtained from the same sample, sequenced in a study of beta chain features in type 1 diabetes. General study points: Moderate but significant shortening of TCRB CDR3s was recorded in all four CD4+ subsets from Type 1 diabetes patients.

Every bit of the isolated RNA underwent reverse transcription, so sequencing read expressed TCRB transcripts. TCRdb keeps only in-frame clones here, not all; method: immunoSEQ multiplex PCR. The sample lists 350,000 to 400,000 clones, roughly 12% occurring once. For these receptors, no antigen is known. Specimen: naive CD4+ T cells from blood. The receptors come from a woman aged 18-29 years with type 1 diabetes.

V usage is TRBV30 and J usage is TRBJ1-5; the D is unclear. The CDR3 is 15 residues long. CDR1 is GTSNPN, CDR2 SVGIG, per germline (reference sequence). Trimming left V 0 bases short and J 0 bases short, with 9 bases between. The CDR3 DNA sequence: TGTGCCTGGAGTGTTAGTGGTAATAGCAATCAGCCCCAGCATTTT. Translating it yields CAWSVSGNSNQPQHF. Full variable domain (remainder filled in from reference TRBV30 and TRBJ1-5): SQTIHQWPATLVQPVGSPLSLECTVEGTSNPNLYWYRQAAGRGLQLLFYSVGIGQISSEVPQNLSASRPQDRQFILSSKKLLLSDSGFYLCAWSVSGNSNQPQHFGDGTRLSIL.

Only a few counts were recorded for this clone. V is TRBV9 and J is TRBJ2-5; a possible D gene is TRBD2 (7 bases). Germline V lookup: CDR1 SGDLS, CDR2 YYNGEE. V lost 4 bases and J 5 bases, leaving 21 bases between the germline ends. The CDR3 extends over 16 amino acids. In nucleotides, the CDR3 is TGTGCCAGCAGCTCGCGAGGGGGGGCAGGTACGGAGACCCAGTACTTC. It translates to CASSSRGGAGTETQYF. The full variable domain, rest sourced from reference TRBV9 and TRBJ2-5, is DSGVTQTPKHLITATGQRVTLRCSPRSGDLSVYWYQQSLDQGLQFLIQYYNGEERAKGNILERFSAQQFPDLHSELNLSSLELGDSALYFCASSSRGGAGTETQYFGPGTRLLVL.

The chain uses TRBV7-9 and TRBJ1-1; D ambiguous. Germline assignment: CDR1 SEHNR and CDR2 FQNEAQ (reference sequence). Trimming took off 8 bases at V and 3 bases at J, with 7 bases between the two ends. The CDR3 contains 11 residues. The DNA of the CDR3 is TGTGCCAGCGTGCCAGACACTGAAGCTTTCTTT. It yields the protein CASVPDTEAFF.